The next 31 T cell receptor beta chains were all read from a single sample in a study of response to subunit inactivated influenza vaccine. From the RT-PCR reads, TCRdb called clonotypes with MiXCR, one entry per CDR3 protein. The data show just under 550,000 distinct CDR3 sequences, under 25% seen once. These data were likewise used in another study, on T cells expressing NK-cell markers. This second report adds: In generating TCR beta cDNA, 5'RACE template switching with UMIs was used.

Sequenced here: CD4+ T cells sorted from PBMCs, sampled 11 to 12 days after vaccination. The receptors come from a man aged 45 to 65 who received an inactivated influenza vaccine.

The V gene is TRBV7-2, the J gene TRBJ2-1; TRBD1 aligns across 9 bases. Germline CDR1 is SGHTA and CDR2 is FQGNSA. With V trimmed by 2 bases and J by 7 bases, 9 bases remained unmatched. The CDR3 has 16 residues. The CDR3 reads CASSLRQGGVWNEQFF. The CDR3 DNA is TGTGCCAGCAGCTTAAGACAGGGGGGAGTTTGGAATGAGCAGTTCTTC.

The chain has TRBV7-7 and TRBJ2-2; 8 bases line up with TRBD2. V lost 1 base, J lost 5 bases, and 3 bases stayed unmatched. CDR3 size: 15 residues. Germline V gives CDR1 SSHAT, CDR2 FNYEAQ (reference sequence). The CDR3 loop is CASSLDSGTTGELFF. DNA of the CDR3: TGTGCCAGCAGCTTAGATAGCGGGACTACCGGGGAGCTGTTTTTT.

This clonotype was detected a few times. This CDR3 is CASSPRPGRGAVDTQYF. The CDR3 region has the DNA TGCGCCAGCAGTCCGAGGCCCGGAAGGGGGGCCGTAGATACGCAGTATTTT. This rearrangement joins TRBV5-1 to TRBJ2-3, with D perhaps TRBD1 or TRBD2 (6 bases each). Germline assignment: CDR1 SGHRS and CDR2 YFSETQ. The V gene lost 5 bases and the J gene lost 5 bases, with 24 bases spanning the gap. This CDR3 comprises 17 residues.

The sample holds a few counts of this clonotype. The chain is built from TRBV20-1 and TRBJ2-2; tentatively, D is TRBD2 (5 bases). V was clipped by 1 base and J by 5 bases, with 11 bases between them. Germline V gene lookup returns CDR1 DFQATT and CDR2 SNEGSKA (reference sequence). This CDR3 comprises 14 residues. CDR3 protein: CSARALAGTGELFF. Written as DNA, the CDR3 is TGCAGTGCTAGAGCCCTAGCTGGGACCGGGGAGCTGTTTTTT.

The CDR3 nucleotides read TGTGCCACCAGTGACGGGGCCCAAGAGACCCAGTACTTC. Encoded protein: CATSDGAQETQYF. The chain is built from TRBV24-1 and TRBJ2-5; either TRBD1 or TRBD2 may supply D (5 bases each). Trimming cost V 4 bases and J 1 base, with 6 bases left between them. CDR1 and CDR2 (germline): KGHDR, SFDVKD. CDR3 length: 13 amino acids.

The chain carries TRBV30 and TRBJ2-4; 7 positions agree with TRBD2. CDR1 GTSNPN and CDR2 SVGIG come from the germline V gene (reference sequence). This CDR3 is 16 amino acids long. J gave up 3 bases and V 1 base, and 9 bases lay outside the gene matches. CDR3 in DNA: TGTGCCTGGAGTGAGGGAGGGGACTACTTCAAAAACATTCAGTACTTC. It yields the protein CAWSEGGDYFKNIQYF.

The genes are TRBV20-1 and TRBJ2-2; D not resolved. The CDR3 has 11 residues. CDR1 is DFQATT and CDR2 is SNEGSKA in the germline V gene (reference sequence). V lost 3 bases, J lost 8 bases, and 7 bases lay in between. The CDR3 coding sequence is TGCAGTGCTAGTTGGGCGGGGGAGCTGTTTTTT. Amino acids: CSASWAGELFF.

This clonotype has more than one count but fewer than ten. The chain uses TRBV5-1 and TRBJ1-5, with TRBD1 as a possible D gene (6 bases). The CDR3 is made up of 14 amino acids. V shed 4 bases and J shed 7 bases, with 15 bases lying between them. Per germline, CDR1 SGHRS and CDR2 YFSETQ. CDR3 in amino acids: CASSPSQGHQPQHF. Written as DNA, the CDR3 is TGCGCCAGCAGCCCCAGTCAGGGACACCAGCCCCAGCATTTT.

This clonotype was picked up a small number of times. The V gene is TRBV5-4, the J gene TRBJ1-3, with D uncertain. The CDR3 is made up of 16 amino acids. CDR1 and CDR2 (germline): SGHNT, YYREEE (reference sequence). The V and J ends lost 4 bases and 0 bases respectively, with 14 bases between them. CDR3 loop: CASSARAPDSGNTIYF. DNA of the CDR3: TGTGCCAGCAGCGCGCGGGCTCCGGACTCTGGAAACACCATATATTTT.

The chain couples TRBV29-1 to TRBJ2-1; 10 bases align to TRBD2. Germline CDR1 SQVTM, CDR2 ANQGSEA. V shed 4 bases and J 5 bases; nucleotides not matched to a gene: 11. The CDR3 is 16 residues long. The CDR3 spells CSVVDSGSGRDNEQFF. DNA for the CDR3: TGCAGCGTTGTGGATTCGGGAAGCGGGAGGGACAATGAGCAGTTCTTC.

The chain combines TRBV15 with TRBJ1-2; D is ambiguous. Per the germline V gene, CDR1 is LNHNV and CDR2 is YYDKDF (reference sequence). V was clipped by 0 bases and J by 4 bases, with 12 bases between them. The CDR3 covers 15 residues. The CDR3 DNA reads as TGTGCCACCAGCAGAGATAAGACGGAGAGCTATGGCTACACCTTC. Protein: CATSRDKTESYGYTF. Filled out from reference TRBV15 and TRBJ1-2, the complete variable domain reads DAMVIQNPRYQVTQFGKPVTLSCSQTLNHNVMYWYQQKSSQAPKLLFHYYDKDFNNEADTPDNFQSRRPNTSFCFLDIRSPGLGDTAMYLCATSRDKTESYGYTFGSGTRLTVV.

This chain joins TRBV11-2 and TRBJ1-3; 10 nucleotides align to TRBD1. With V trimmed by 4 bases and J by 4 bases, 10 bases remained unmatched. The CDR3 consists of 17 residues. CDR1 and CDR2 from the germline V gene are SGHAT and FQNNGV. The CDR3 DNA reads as TGTGCCAGCAGCTCCCAACGCGGGACAGGGGACGGAAACACCATATATTTT. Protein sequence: CASSSQRGTGDGNTIYF.

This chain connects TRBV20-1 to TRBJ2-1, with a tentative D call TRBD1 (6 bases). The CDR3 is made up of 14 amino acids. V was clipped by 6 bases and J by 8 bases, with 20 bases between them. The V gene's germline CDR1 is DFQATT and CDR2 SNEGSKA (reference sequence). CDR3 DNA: TGCAGTGCCCTCACCTTGGACAGCGAGGATGAGCAGTTCTTC. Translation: CSALTLDSEDEQFF.

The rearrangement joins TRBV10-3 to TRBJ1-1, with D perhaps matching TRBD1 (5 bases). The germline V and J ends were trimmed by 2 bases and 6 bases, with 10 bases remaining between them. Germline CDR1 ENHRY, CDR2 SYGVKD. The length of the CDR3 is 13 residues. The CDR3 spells CAISEVGGAEAFF. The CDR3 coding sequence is TGTGCCATCAGTGAGGTGGGGGGGGCTGAAGCTTTCTTT.

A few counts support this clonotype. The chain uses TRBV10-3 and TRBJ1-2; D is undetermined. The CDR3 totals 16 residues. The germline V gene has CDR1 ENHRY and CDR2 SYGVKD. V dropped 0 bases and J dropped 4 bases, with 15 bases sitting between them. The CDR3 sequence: CAISESRSGAGYGYTF. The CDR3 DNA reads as TGTGCCATCAGTGAGTCTAGGAGCGGAGCGGGCTATGGCTACACCTTC.

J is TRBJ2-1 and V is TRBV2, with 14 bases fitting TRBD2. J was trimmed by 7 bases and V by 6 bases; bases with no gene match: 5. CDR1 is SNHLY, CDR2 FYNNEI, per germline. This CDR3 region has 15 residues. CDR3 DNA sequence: TGTGCCAGCAGGCCGACTAGCGGGGGGGGGAATGAGCAGTTCTTC. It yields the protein CASRPTSGGGNEQFF. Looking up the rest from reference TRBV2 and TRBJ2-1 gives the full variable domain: EPEVTQTPSHQVTQMGQEVILRCVPISNHLYFYWYRQILGQKVEFLVSFYNNEISEKSEIFDDQFSVERPDGSNFTLKIRSTKLEDSAMYFCASRPTSGGGNEQFFGPGTRLTVL.

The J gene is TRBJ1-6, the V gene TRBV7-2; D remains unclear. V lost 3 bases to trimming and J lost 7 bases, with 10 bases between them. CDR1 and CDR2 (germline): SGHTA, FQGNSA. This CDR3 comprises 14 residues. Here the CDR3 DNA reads TGTGCCAGCAGCTTGGTCCCAGAAAATTCACCCCTCCACTTT. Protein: CASSLVPENSPLHF.

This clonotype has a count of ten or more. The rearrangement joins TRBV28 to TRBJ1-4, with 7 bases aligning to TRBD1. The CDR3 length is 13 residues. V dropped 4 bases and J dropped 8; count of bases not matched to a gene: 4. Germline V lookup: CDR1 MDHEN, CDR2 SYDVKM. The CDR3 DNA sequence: TGTGCCAGCAGTTCCGGACAGGTCGAAAAACTGTTTTTT. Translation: CASSSGQVEKLFF.

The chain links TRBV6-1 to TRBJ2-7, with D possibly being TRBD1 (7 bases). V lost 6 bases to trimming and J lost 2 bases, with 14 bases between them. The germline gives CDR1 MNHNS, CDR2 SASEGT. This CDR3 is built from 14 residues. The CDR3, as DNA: TGTGCCAGCAGAACGTCCAGGGGGGCCTACGAGCAGTACTTC. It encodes CASRTSRGAYEQYF.

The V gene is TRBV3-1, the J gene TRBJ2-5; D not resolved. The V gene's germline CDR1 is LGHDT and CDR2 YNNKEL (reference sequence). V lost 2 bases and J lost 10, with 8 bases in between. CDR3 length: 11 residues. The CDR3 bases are TGTGCCAGCAGCCAAATGGGAAACCAGTACTTC. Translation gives CASSQMGNQYF.

CDR3: CASSFEGTTRHRVTQYF. DNA for the CDR3: TGTGCCAGCAGCTTTGAAGGGACCACTCGGCACCGGGTGACGCAGTATTTT. The J gene is TRBJ2-3, the V gene TRBV12-1; the table's D gene call, TRBD1, was not cross checked with the DNA. TRBV12-1 is shown as a pseudogene. The CDR3 has 17 amino acids.

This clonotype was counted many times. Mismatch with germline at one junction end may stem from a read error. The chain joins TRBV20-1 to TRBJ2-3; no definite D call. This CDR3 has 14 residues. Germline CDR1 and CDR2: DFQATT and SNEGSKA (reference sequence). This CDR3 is CSAREPQIQVVQHF. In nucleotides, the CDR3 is TGCAGTGCTAGAGAACCTCAGATTCAGGTCGTTCAACATTTT.

The CDR3 DNA sequence: TGTGCCAGCAGTCGGGGCCACACGGACCTGAATCAGCCCCAGCATTTT. Translating gives CASSRGHTDLNQPQHF. The gene calls are TRBV6-1 and TRBJ1-5; D might be TRBD1 (5 bases). The length of the CDR3 is 16 residues. Germline V gene lookup returns CDR1 MNHNS and CDR2 SASEGT. V lost 5 bases to trimming and J lost 4 bases, with 18 bases between them.

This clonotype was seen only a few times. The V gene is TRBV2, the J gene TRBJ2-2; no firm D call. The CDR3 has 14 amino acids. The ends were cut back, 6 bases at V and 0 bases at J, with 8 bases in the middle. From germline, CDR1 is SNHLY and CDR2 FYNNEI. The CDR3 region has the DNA TGTGCCAGCAGACCAGTCGCGAACACCGGGGAGCTGTTTTTT. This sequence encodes CASRPVANTGELFF.

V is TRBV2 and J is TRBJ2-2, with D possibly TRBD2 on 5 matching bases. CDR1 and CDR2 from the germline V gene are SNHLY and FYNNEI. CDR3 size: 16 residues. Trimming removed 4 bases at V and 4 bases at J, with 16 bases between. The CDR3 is CASSGVLGRGTGELFF. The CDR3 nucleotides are TGTGCCAGCAGTGGGGTACTGGGTCGGGGCACCGGGGAGCTGTTTTTT.

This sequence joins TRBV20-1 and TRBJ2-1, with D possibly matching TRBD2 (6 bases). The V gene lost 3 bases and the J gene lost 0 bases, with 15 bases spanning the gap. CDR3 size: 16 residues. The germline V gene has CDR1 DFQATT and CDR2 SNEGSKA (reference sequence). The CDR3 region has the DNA TGCAGTGCTAGGGGACTCTTTCCCGACTCCTACAATGAGCAGTTCTTC. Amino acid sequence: CSARGLFPDSYNEQFF.

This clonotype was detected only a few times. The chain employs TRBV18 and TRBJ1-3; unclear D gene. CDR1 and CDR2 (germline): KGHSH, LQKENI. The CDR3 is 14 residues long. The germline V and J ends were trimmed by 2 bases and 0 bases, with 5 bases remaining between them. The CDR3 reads CASSPSGSGNTIYF. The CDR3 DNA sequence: TGTGCCAGCTCACCAAGTGGCTCTGGAAACACCATATATTTT.

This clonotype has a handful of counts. The CDR3 spells CASSLVVPRTDTQYF. CDR3 DNA: TGTGCCAGCAGCTTAGTGGTTCCCCGCACAGATACGCAGTATTTT. The V gene is TRBV7-9, the J gene TRBJ2-3; D is ambiguous. V shed 1 base and J shed 1 base, with 9 bases lying between them. The germline CDR1 and CDR2 sequences are SEHNR and FQNEAQ (reference sequence). The CDR3 contains 15 residues.

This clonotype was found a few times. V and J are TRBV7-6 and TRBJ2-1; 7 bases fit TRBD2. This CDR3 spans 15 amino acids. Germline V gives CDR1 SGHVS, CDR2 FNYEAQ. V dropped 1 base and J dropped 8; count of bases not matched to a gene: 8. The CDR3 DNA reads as TGTGCCAGCAGCTTAGGTGGCGGGAGCGGCTATGAGCAGTTCTTC. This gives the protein CASSLGGGSGYEQFF.

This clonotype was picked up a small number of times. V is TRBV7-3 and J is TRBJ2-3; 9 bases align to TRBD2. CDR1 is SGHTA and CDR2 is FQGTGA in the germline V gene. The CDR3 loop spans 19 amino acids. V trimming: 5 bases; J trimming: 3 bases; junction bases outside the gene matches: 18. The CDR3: CASSPFGGRARYRTDTQYF. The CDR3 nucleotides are TGTGCCAGCAGCCCTTTTGGCGGGAGGGCCAGGTATAGAACAGATACGCAGTATTTT.

The CDR3: CATRDSPYEQYF. In DNA, the CDR3 is TGTGCCACCCGGGACAGTCCTTACGAGCAGTACTTC. V is TRBV28 and J is TRBJ2-7; TRBD1 aligns across 7 bases. Trimming took 10 bases from V and 4 from J; bases not matched to a gene: 7. The CDR3 is made up of 12 amino acids. Germline CDR1 and CDR2: MDHEN and SYDVKM.